This paragraph covers one T cell receptor (beta chain) sequence. With 5 bases clipped from V and 9 bases from J, the junction kept 9 bases outside the gene matches. CDR3 length equals 13 residues. The data belong to a study of blood T cell repertoires in COVID-19. Whole-study context: Italy, Spain and the United States were the sources of the convalescent and acute COVID-19 samples. PBMCs, B-cell-depleted T cells, or T cells were the source of the cDNA or gDNA that made up the material.

In the authors' methods: Amplification of reference gene primers was used by the study to estimate nucleated cell counts. Sequenced by immunoSEQ multiplex PCR; TCRdb stores in-frame clones only, minus some. V and J calls plus clone size are reproduced from that table; the DNA served to infer D and trimming. The data hold fewer than 350,000 clones, with roughly 86% observed a single time. Sequencing was done on a sample of peripheral blood. V usage is TRBV12-3 or TRBV12-4 and J usage is TRBJ1-1, with 7 nucleotides matching TRBD1. This TCR came from a young man with active or convalescent COVID-19. The CDR3 loop reads CASSTQDRSQAFF. CDR3 sequence (DNA): TGTGCCAGCAGTACACAGGACAGGTCCCAAGCTTTCTTT.